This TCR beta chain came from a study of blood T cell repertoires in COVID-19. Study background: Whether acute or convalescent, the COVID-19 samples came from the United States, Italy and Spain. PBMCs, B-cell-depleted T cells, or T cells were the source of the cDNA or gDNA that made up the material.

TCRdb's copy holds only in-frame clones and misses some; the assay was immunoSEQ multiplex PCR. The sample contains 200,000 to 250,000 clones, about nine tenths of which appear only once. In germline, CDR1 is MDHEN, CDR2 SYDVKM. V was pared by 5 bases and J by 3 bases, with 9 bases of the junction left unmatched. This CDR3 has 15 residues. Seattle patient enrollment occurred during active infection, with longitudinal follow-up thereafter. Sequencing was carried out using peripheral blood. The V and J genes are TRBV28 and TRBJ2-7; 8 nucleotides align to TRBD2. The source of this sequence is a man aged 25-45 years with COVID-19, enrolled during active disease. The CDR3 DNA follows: TGTGCCAGCAGTGGGCGCGGGGGGCGTATCTACGAGCAGTACTTC. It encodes CASSGRGGRIYEQYF.